This T cell receptor beta chain was recorded in a study of radiotherapy plus CTLA-4 blockade in lung cancer. The table lists this clone with a few counts. Repertoires were generated with immunoSEQ multiplex PCR, while TCRdb's copy carries only in-frame clones and drops some. The data show 12,000 to 15,000 clones, about two thirds seen once. V lost 8 bases and J 6 bases, leaving 8 bases between the germline ends. CDR1 is ENHRY and CDR2 is SYGVKD in the germline V gene. The CDR3 length is 12 residues. The sequences come from peripheral blood, collected from a patient treated with radiotherapy plus ipilimumab. V gene TRBV10-3 combines with J gene TRBJ1-6; no clear D. This TCR was recovered from a human donor with non-small cell lung cancer whose response to radiotherapy plus ipilimumab could not be evaluated. CDR3 bases: TGTGCCATCGCTAACCCTAATTCACCCCTCCACTTT. Residues: CAIANPNSPLHF.